These 32 T cell receptor beta chains share one sample of origin, sequenced in a study of T cell repertoires in ileal Crohn's disease. Data came from immunoSEQ multiplex PCR; TCRdb stores just in-frame clones and leaves some out. Altogether about 9,600 clones are present, less than 85% being singletons, with the ten largest covering about 25%. Sequencing used ileal tissue. Every receptor here comes from an adult with Crohn's disease.

The chain is built from TRBV9 and TRBJ2-3; D is uncertain. Germline CDR1 reads SGDLS; CDR2 reads YYNGEE. This CDR3 has 14 residues. V lost 3 bases and J 0 bases, leaving 8 bases between the germline ends. The CDR3 sequence is CASSGRVSTDTQYF. The CDR3 coding sequence is TGTGCCAGCAGCGGCCGGGTGAGCACAGATACGCAGTATTTT.

Written as DNA, the CDR3 is TGTGCCAGCAGCCAAGGGACAGGTAACGAAAAACTGTTTTTT. Its translation: CASSQGTGNEKLFF. This chain joins TRBV4-2 and TRBJ1-4, with 7 bases matching TRBD1. The V segment lost 1 base and the J segment 8 bases; nucleotides outside the gene matches: 4. Germline lookup yields CDR1 LGHNA and CDR2 YNFKEQ. CDR3 length: 14 amino acids.

The chain has TRBV5-1 and TRBJ2-7, with 10 bases that match TRBD1. Per the germline V gene, CDR1 is SGHRS and CDR2 is YFSETQ. CDR3 length: 16 amino acids. The V gene end was trimmed by 4 bases and the J gene end by 0 bases; junction bases not matched to a gene: 7. The DNA of the CDR3 is TGCGCCAGCAGCCAGACAGGGGGCCAAAGCTCCTACGAGCAGTACTTC. Its translation: CASSQTGGQSSYEQYF.

The gene calls are TRBV2 and TRBJ2-5; 11 nucleotides agree with TRBD2. V was clipped by 5 bases and J by 5 bases; unmatched bases: 7. The CDR3 has 15 residues. The germline gives CDR1 SNHLY, CDR2 FYNNEI. The chain's CDR3 is CASSPTSGDWETQYF. The CDR3 bases are TGTGCCAGCAGTCCGACTAGCGGGGATTGGGAGACCCAGTACTTC.

This clone has only a few counts. This chain connects TRBV7-9 to TRBJ1-2; 7 bases match TRBD1. Losses at the gene ends were 0 bases for V and 4 bases for J; bases not matched to a gene: 8. This CDR3 is 16 amino acids long. CDR1 and CDR2 from the germline V gene are SEHNR and FQNEAQ (reference sequence). CDR3 region: CASSLALQGRTYGYTF. In nucleotides, the CDR3 is TGTGCCAGCAGCTTAGCCCTACAGGGGAGAACCTATGGCTACACCTTC.

J is TRBJ2-3 and V is TRBV2; D not certain. V was pared by 7 bases and J by 6 bases, with 14 bases between. Germline V gene lookup returns CDR1 SNHLY and CDR2 FYNNEI. The CDR3 extends over 13 amino acids. CDR3 residues: CASNSPLRDTQYF. CDR3 nucleotides: TGTGCCAGCAACTCTCCCCTCCGTGATACGCAGTATTTT.

The chain is built from TRBV30 and TRBJ2-1; a weak D match, TRBD2 (5 bases). V was shortened by 3 bases and J by 5 bases, with 14 bases between the two germline ends. Germline V lookup: CDR1 GTSNPN, CDR2 SVGIG (reference sequence). CDR3 length: 14 amino acids. Written as DNA, the CDR3 is TGTGCCTGGAGGGCCTGGGGAGTTAACAATGAGCAGTTCTTC. Translation: CAWRAWGVNNEQFF.

This sequence joins TRBV5-1 and TRBJ1-2, with 9 bases identical to TRBD1. The CDR3 consists of 14 residues. Germline V gene sequence: CDR1 SGHRS, CDR2 YFSETQ. The V segment lost 5 bases and the J segment 5 bases; nucleotides outside the gene matches: 7. CDR3 amino acids: CASSPTGGQYGYTF. In DNA, the CDR3 is TGCGCCAGCAGTCCGACAGGGGGTCAGTATGGCTACACCTTC. Full variable domain (outside the CDR3, taken from reference TRBV5-1 and TRBJ1-2): KAGVTQTPRYLIKTRGQQVTLSCSPISGHRSVSWYQQTPGQGLQFLFEYFSETQRNKGNFPGRFSGRQFSNSRSEMNVSTLELGDSALYLCASSPTGGQYGYTFGSGTRLTVV.

The chain carries TRBV7-9 and TRBJ1-1, with D possibly TRBD1 on 5 matching bases. The CDR3 runs to 13 residues. Trimming cost V 5 bases and J 10 bases, with 17 bases left between them. The germline CDR1 and CDR2 sequences are SEHNR and FQNEAQ (reference sequence). The CDR3 protein is CASSTYELGGAFF. The CDR3 DNA reads as TGTGCCAGCAGCACCTACGAATTGGGGGGAGCTTTCTTT.

The chain uses TRBV29-1 and TRBJ2-5, with TRBD1 identical over 8 bases. Germline values: CDR1 SQVTM, CDR2 ANQGSEA. Trimming at V came to 7 bases and at J to 6 bases, leaving 13 bases not matched to a gene. The CDR3 totals 14 residues. This CDR3 reads CSGCWDRSPQTQYF. In DNA, the CDR3 is TGCAGCGGGTGCTGGGACAGGTCGCCACAGACCCAGTACTTC.

The table lists this clone with a few counts. For the CDR3, the DNA is TGTGCCAGCAGCTTAGACCCAAGTTCCGGGGAAGCTTTCTTT. It encodes CASSLDPSSGEAFF. The chain couples TRBV7-3 to TRBJ1-1; D is uncertain. This CDR3 spans 14 amino acids. Germline V gene lookup returns CDR1 SGHTA and CDR2 FQGTGA. The germline V and J ends were trimmed by 2 bases and 8 bases, with 15 bases remaining between them.

This clone has more than one count but fewer than ten. This rearrangement joins TRBV20-1 to TRBJ1-1; no reliable D call. The CDR3 spans 11 residues. Germline CDR1 reads DFQATT; CDR2 reads SNEGSKA (reference sequence). V dropped 4 bases and J dropped 8 bases, with 11 bases sitting between them. The CDR3 coding sequence is TGCAGTGCTACTGACGGGATCGAAGCTTTCTTT. It is translated as CSATDGIEAFF.

This clone has a handful of counts. The chain joins TRBV11-2 to TRBJ1-2; no firm D call. V lost 1 base, J lost 2 bases, and 11 bases lay in between. Germline CDR1 is SGHAT and CDR2 is FQNNGV. CDR3 length equals 15 residues. CDR3 coding DNA: TGTGCCAGCAGCTTAGTTTTCGGGGAGAACTATGGCTACACCTTC. Protein sequence: CASSLVFGENYGYTF.

This rearrangement joins TRBV23-1 to TRBJ2-7; 9 bases match TRBD1. TRBV23-1 is an ORF, with its function uncertain. The V segment lost 4 bases and the J segment 0 bases; nucleotides outside the gene matches: 4. The CDR3 is 15 residues long. CDR3 bases: TGCGCCAGCAGTCCGCCGACAGGGGGCTCCTACGAGCAGTACTTC. It specifies CASSPPTGGSYEQYF.

The chain joins TRBV19 to TRBJ2-2, with unresolved D. With 5 bases removed from V and 6 bases from J, the gap between germline ends came to 16 bases. This CDR3 is built from 15 residues. Per the germline V gene, CDR1 is LNHDA and CDR2 is SQIVND (reference sequence). The CDR3 DNA reads TGTGCCAGTAGTCCCTCCGCCGGTCTCGCCGGGGAGCTGTTTTTT. Translation: CASSPSAGLAGELFF.

The chain couples TRBV6-5 to TRBJ2-1; 8 bases align to TRBD1. Germline V gene sequence: CDR1 MNHEY, CDR2 SVGAGI. V trimming: 6 bases; J trimming: 1 base; junction bases outside the gene matches: 5. The CDR3 sequence is 15 residues long. The CDR3 sequence is CASRPGQVSYNEQFF. CDR3 sequence (DNA): TGTGCCAGCAGACCGGGACAGGTATCCTACAATGAGCAGTTCTTC.

This chain connects TRBV7-2 to TRBJ2-3; 14 bases line up with TRBD2. The junction had 4 bases not matched to a gene; V was cut back by 5 bases and J by 3 bases. Germline V lookup: CDR1 SGHTA, CDR2 FQGNSA. The CDR3 extends over 16 amino acids. CDR3 coding DNA: TGTGCCAGCAGCCCCGGACTAGCGGGAGGTACAGATACGCAGTATTTT. Encoded protein: CASSPGLAGGTDTQYF. Using reference TRBV7-2 and TRBJ2-3 for the parts outside the CDR3, the full variable domain is GAGVSQSPSNKVTEKGKDVELRCDPISGHTALYWYRQSLGQGLEFLIYFQGNSAPDKSGLPSDRFSAERTGGSVSTLTIQRTQQEDSAVYLCASSPGLAGGTDTQYFGPGTRLTVL.

The chain uses TRBV28 and TRBJ2-7, with 7 bases aligning to TRBD1. The CDR3 extends over 15 amino acids. Trimming removed 5 bases from V and 5 bases from J; junction bases left unmatched: 12. Germline assignment: CDR1 MDHEN and CDR2 SYDVKM. The CDR3 region is CASSPDRLRLHEQYF. Here the CDR3 DNA reads TGTGCCAGCAGTCCGGACAGGCTGCGGCTCCACGAGCAGTACTTC. Full variable domain (remainder filled in from reference TRBV28 and TRBJ2-7): DVKVTQSSRYLVKRTGEKVFLECVQDMDHENMFWYRQDPGLGLRLIYFSYDVKMKEKGDIPEGYSVSREKKERFSLILESASTNQTSMYLCASSPDRLRLHEQYFGPGTRLTVT.

The table lists this clone with a few counts. V usage is TRBV7-2 and J usage is TRBJ2-7, with a weak D call TRBD1 (6 bases). This CDR3 has 13 residues. Germline CDR1 SGHTA, CDR2 FQGNSA. Trimming removed 5 bases at V and 3 bases at J, with 11 bases between. CDR3 region: CASSGGVLYEQYF. In DNA, the CDR3 is TGTGCCAGCAGCGGGGGCGTCCTCTACGAGCAGTACTTC.

V usage is TRBV6-1 and J usage is TRBJ1-6; D is unresolved. V lost 8 bases to trimming and J lost 6 bases, with 17 bases between them. The CDR3 consists of 15 residues. From germline, CDR1 is MNHNS and CDR2 SASEGT. The DNA of the CDR3 is TGTGCCAGCCGTACCCCGGGGAGTGGTAATTCACCCCTCCACTTT. Encoded protein: CASRTPGSGNSPLHF.

The genes are TRBV5-1 and TRBJ2-1, with a weak D call TRBD1 (6 bases). Trimming left V 1 base short and J 6 bases short, with 14 bases between. Germline V gene lookup returns CDR1 SGHRS and CDR2 YFSETQ. CDR3 length: 15 residues. CDR3 sequence: CASSLRQGHANEQFF. The CDR3 nucleotides are TGCGCCAGCAGCTTGCGTCAGGGGCATGCCAATGAGCAGTTCTTC.

V is TRBV2 and J is TRBJ2-7, with TRBD1 identical over 8 bases. V was pared by 1 base and J by 0 bases, with 2 bases of the junction left unmatched. In germline, CDR1 is SNHLY, CDR2 FYNNEI. CDR3 length: 15 amino acids. CDR3 bases: TGTGCCAGCAGTGAAGGCAGGGGGCTCTCCTACGAGCAGTACTTC. It specifies CASSEGRGLSYEQYF.

The chain combines TRBV30 with TRBJ1-2, with D possibly being TRBD1 (6 bases). Germline V CDR1 and CDR2: GTSNPN, SVGIG (reference sequence). This CDR3 is built from 13 residues. V lost 4 bases and J 3 bases, leaving 12 bases between the germline ends. The CDR3: CAWNPRGDYGYTF. The CDR3 nucleotides read TGTGCCTGGAATCCCAGGGGTGACTATGGCTACACCTTC.

This sequence joins TRBV7-9 and TRBJ2-1, with D perhaps matching TRBD1 (7 bases). Trimming took 5 bases from V and 0 from J, leaving 11 bases between them. Germline V gene data show CDR1 as SEHNR and CDR2 as FQNEAQ (reference sequence). This CDR3 has 15 amino acids. In DNA, the CDR3 is TGTGCCAGCAGCGGAGGGGGCAGCTCCTACAATGAGCAGTTCTTC. It is translated as CASSGGGSSYNEQFF. Full variable domain (rest looked up from reference TRBV7-9 and TRBJ2-1): DTGVSQNPRHKITKRGQNVTFRCDPISEHNRLYWYRQTLGQGPEFLTYFQNEAQLEKSRLLSDRFSAERPKGSFSTLEIQRTEQGDSAMYLCASSGGGSSYNEQFFGPGTRLTVL.

This chain connects TRBV10-3 to TRBJ2-1; 9 bases match TRBD2. V was pared by 10 bases and J by 6 bases, with 13 bases of the junction left unmatched. The CDR3 length is 15 residues. CDR1 is ENHRY and CDR2 is SYGVKD in the germline V gene. The CDR3 bases are TGTGCCACAGGGGGGCTAGCGGGACCTTTCAATGAGCAGTTCTTC. This sequence encodes CATGGLAGPFNEQFF.

The V call is TRBV27, the J call TRBJ1-6, with 8 bases aligning to TRBD1. Germline V gene sequence: CDR1 MNHEY, CDR2 SMNVEV (reference sequence). The CDR3 length is 14 residues. V dropped 10 bases and J dropped 5; count of bases not matched to a gene: 7. CDR3 in amino acids: CATRTGYDNSPLHF. The CDR3 nucleotides read TGTGCCACCCGGACAGGGTACGATAATTCACCCCTCCACTTT.

The chain employs TRBV19 and TRBJ1-5, with D uncertain. Germline lookup yields CDR1 LNHDA and CDR2 SQIVND (reference sequence). This CDR3 spans 15 amino acids. Trimming pared 5 bases from V and 5 bases from J, leaving 16 bases between. The CDR3 DNA is TGTGCCAGTAGTCCTCGCGGGCGGAAAGATCAGCCCCAGCATTTT. This translates into CASSPRGRKDQPQHF.

The V gene is TRBV6-1, the J gene TRBJ1-2; 7 bases agree with TRBD1. The germline V gene encodes CDR1 MNHNS and CDR2 SASEGT. V dropped 7 bases and J dropped 7; count of bases not matched to a gene: 15. CDR3 length: 15 residues. The CDR3 region is CASTEQPGQSGGYTF. CDR3 in DNA: TGTGCCAGCACCGAACAGCCGGGACAGTCGGGTGGCTACACCTTC.

The chain uses TRBV27 and TRBJ1-1, with D maybe TRBD1 (5 bases). Germline values: CDR1 MNHEY, CDR2 SMNVEV (reference sequence). V was cut by 3 bases and J by 2 bases, with 10 bases left in between. The CDR3 runs to 14 residues. CDR3 amino acids: CASSLWGENTEAFF. The CDR3 nucleotides read TGTGCCAGCAGTTTGTGGGGGGAAAACACTGAAGCTTTCTTT.

The rearrangement joins TRBV19 to TRBJ1-3; D may be TRBD1 (6 bases). CDR1 LNHDA and CDR2 SQIVND come from the germline V gene (reference sequence). The V end lost 3 bases, the J end lost 2 bases, and 20 bases lay between the germline ends. This CDR3 has 18 residues. DNA of the CDR3: TGTGCCAGTAGTATGGGGGCAGGGTGGTTTGAAGCTGGAAACACCATATATTTT. This sequence encodes CASSMGAGWFEAGNTIYF.

The V and J genes are TRBV4-3 and TRBJ2-1; 13 bases fit TRBD2. The V gene's germline CDR1 is LGHNA and CDR2 YSLEER. The CDR3 has 18 amino acids. Trimming cost V 0 bases and J 8 bases; bases outside gene matches: 10. CDR3: CASSQDMRTSGGAHEQFF. The CDR3, as DNA: TGCGCCAGCAGCCAAGATATGCGAACTAGCGGGGGGGCCCATGAGCAGTTCTTC.

In its sample, this clone was seen a few times. For the CDR3, the DNA is TGTGCCAGCAGGACAGGGGGCCTCCCCAATCAGCCCCAGCATTTT. It specifies CASRTGGLPNQPQHF. V and J are TRBV2 and TRBJ1-5, with 10 bases that match TRBD1. This CDR3 is built from 15 residues. J lost 3 bases, V lost 6 bases, and 5 bases had no gene match. Germline lookup yields CDR1 SNHLY and CDR2 FYNNEI.